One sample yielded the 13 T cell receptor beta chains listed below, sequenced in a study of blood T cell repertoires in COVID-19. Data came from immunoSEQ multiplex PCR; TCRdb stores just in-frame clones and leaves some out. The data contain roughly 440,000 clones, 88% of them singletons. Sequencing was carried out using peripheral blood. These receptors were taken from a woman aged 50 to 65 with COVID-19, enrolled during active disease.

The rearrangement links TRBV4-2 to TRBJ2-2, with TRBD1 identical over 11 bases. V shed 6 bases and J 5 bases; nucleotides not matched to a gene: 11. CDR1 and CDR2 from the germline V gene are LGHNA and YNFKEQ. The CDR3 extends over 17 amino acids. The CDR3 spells CASSRKSGTGGTGELFF. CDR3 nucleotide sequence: TGTGCCAGCAGTCGGAAATCCGGGACAGGGGGGACCGGGGAGCTGTTTTTT.

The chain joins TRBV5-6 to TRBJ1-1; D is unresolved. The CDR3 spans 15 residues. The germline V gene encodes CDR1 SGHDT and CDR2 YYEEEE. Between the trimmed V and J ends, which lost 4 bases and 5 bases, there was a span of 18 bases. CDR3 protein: CASSNPNKQWTEAFF. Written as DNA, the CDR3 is TGTGCCAGCAGCAATCCAAATAAACAGTGGACTGAAGCTTTCTTT.

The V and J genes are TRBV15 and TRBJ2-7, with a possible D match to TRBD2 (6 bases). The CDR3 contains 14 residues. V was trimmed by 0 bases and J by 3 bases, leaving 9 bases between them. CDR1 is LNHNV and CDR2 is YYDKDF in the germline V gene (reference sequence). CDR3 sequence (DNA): TGTGCCACCAGCAGAGACTCCGGGGGCTACGAGCAGTACTTC. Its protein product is CATSRDSGGYEQYF.

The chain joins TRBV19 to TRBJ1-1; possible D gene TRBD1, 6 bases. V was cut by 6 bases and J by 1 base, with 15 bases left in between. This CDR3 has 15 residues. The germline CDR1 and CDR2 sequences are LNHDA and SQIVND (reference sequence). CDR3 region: CASRSYRGQNTEAFF. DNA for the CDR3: TGTGCCAGTAGATCATATAGGGGACAGAACACTGAAGCTTTCTTT.

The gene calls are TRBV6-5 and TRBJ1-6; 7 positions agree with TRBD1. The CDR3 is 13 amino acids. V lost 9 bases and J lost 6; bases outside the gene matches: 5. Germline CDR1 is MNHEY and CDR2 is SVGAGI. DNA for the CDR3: TGTGCCAGTGTGGGACAGCTTAATTCACCCCTCCACTTT. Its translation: CASVGQLNSPLHF.

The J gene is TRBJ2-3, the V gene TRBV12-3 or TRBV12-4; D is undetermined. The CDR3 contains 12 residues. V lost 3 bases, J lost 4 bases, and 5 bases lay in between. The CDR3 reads CASSFGPDTQYF. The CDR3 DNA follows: TGTGCCAGCAGTTTTGGCCCAGATACGCAGTATTTT.

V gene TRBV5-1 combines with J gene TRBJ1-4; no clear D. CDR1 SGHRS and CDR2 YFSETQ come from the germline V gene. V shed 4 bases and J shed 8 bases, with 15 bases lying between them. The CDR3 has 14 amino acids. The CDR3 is CASSDADRGEKLFF. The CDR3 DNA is TGCGCCAGCAGCGACGCGGACCGAGGGGAAAAACTGTTTTTT.

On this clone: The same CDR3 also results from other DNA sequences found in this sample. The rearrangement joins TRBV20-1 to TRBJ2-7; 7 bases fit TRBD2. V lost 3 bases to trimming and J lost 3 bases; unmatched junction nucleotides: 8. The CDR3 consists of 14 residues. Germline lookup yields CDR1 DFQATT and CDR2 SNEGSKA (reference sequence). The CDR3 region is CSASGGDLNYEQYF. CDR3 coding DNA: TGCAGTGCTAGTGGGGGGGACTTAAACTACGAGCAGTACTTC.

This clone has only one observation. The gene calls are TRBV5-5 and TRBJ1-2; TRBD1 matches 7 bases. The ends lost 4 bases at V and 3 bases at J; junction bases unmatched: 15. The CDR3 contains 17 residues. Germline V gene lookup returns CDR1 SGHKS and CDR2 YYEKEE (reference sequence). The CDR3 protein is CASSKNPISTGDYGYTF. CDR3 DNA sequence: TGTGCCAGCAGCAAGAACCCAATTTCCACAGGGGACTATGGCTACACCTTC.

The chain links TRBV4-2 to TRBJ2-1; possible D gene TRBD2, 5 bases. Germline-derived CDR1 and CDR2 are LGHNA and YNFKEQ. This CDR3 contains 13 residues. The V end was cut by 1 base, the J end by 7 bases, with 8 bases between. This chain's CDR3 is CASSQGEPNEQFF. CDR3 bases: TGTGCCAGCAGCCAAGGGGAGCCTAATGAGCAGTTCTTC.

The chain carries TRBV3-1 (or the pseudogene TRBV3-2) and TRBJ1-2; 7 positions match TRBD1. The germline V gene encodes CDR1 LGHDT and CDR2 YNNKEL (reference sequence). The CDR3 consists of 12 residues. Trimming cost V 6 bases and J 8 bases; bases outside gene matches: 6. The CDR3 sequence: CASSDRARGYTF. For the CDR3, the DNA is TGTGCCAGCAGTGACAGGGCGCGAGGCTACACCTTC.

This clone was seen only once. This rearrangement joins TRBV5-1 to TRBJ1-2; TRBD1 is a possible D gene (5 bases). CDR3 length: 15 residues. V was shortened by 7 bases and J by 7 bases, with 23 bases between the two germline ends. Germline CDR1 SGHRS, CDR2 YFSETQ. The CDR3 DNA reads TGCGCCAGCTCGGCCGGGGGATCCGGCCGGAGTGGCTACACCTTC. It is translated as CASSAGGSGRSGYTF. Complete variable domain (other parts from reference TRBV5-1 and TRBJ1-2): KAGVTQTPRYLIKTRGQQVTLSCSPISGHRSVSWYQQTPGQGLQFLFEYFSETQRNKGNFPGRFSGRQFSNSRSEMNVSTLELGDSALYLCASSAGGSGRSGYTFGSGTRLTVV.

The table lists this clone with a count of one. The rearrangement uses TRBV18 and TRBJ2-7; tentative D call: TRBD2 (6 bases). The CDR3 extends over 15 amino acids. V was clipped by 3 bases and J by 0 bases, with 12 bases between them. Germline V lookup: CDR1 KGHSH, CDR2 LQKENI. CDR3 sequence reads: CASSPTGVNSYEQYF. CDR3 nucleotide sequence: TGTGCCAGCTCACCGACGGGGGTAAACTCCTACGAGCAGTACTTC.